The source of this TCR beta chain is a study of post-analysis software for immune sequencing data. The wider study: The courses of disease that were included comprised relapsing-remitting, secondary progressive and progressive-relapsing multiple sclerosis.

This CDR3 has 15 amino acids. V lost 2 bases and J lost 3, with 14 bases in between. The V gene's germline CDR1 is MNHEY and CDR2 SMNVEV (reference sequence). Whole-study findings and limits: The F measure placed samples prepared in the same batch into strongly shared clusters. Patients carried roughly 5 TRBV segments more frequently than controls did, and TRBV5-6, TRBV5-1 and TRBV20-1 were among them. The normalized Chao1 diversity of multiple sclerosis patients was significantly lower than that of controls.

Unique molecular identifiers were carried by the TCR beta cDNA libraries. Each sample of about 0.95 to 11 million input T cells yielded 500,000 or so cDNA molecules, so each molecule approximated one T cell. TCRdb fed the PCR reads into MiXCR, producing one record per CDR3 protein. The sample lists approximately 350,000 distinct CDR3 sequences; approximately 33% were seen once. This clonotype was seen a few times. Its antigen is as yet unknown. The sequenced material came from blood. V gene TRBV27 combines with J gene TRBJ2-7, with D perhaps TRBD1 or TRBD2 (7 bases each). This clonotype was sampled from a girl aged 10 to 17 with multiple sclerosis. The CDR3 reads CASSLGPGGDYEQYF. The CDR3 coding sequence is TGTGCCAGCAGTTTAGGCCCAGGGGGGGACTACGAGCAGTACTTC.